This TCR beta chain originates from a study of OX40 agonist ivuxolimab in advanced cancers. Study-level results: At 0.1 to 3.0 mg/kg, CD4+ and CD8+ blood T cells expanded clonally by week 6.

The repertoire was sequenced with immunoSEQ multiplex PCR; TCRdb's copy has only in-frame clones and lacks some. The sample gives about 100,000 clones, over 75% of which show up once; around 0.16% is in the top ten. The CDR3 has 15 amino acids. Germline values: CDR1 SEHNR, CDR2 FQNEAQ (reference sequence). Trimming cost V 3 bases and J 0 bases, with 9 bases left between them. A remark on this clone: Antigen specificity is unknown.

This clonotype was sampled from an adult with an advanced solid tumor such as melanoma, head and neck, liver or kidney cancer. The sample here was CD4+ or CD8+ T cells sorted from blood, taken in a trial of the OX40 agonist ivuxolimab. V is TRBV7-9 and J is TRBJ1-3, with D hard to call. The CDR3: CASSLQAGSGNTIYF. CDR3 in DNA: TGTGCCAGCAGCTTGCAGGCCGGCTCTGGAAACACCATATATTTT.